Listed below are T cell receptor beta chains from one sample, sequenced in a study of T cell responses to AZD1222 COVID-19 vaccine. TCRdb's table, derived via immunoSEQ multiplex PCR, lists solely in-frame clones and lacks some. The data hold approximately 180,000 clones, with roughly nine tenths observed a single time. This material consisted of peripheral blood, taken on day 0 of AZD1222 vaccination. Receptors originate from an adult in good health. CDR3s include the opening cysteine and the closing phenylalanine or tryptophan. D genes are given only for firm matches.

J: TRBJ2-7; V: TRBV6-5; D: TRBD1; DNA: TGTGCCAGCAGTTACGAGACAGGGGTAGGTTACGAGCAGTACTTC; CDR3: CASSYETGVGYEQYF
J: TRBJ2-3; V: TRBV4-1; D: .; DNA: TGCGCCAGCAGCCAAGTTCCTAGGGCTTCCACAGATACGCAGTATTTT; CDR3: CASSQVPRASTDTQYF
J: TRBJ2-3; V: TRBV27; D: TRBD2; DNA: TGTGCCAGCAGCCATACTAGACTAGCGGGAGACACAGATACGCAGTATTTT; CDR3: CASSHTRLAGDTDTQYF
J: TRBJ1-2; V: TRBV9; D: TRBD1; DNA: TGTGCCAGCAGCGTCGCCGACAGGGACTATGGCTACACCTTC; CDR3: CASSVADRDYGYTF
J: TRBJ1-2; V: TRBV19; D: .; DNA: TGTGCCAGTAGACGAGAGGGCTACACCTTC; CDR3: CASRREGYTF
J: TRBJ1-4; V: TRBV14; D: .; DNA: TGTGCCAGCAGCCAGAAATGGGACGTCCCACAGCTAGAAAAACTGTTTTTT; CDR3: CASSQKWDVPQLEKLFF
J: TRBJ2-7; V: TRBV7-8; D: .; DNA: TGTGCCAGCAGCCGCGCGGGACGGGGATACGAGCAGTACTTC; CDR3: CASSRAGRGYEQYF
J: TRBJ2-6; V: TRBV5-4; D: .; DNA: TGTGCCAGCAGCTTCCAAGGCGGGGCCAACGTCCTGACTTTC; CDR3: CASSFQGGANVLTF
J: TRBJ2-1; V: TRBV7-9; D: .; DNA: TGTGCCAGCAGCCCTACGTTGGGGTCGAACAATGAGCAGTTCTTC; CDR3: CASSPTLGSNNEQFF
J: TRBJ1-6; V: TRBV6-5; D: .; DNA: TGTGCCAGCAGTTACTCAGGGAATTCACCCCTCCACTTT; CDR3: CASSYSGNSPLHF
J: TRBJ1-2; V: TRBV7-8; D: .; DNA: TGTGCCAGCAGCTCCGCCCTAAGATATGGCTACACCTTC; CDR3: CASSSALRYGYTF
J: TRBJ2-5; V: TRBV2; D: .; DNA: TGTGCCAGCAGTGAACAGGGCGGTGAAGAGACCCAGTACTTC; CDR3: CASSEQGGEETQYF